These 9 T cell receptor beta chains were sequenced from one sample in a study of blood T cells in healthy people across ages. PCR was performed a second time for about 7 to 11 cycles using a sample-barcoded 5' primer and a J-beta primer mix. From the 5' RACE reads, TCRdb called clonotypes with MiXCR, one entry per CDR3 protein. The table lists roughly 680,000 distinct CDR3 sequences, around 50% of them singletons, with roughly 14% in the top ten. Sequenced: blood. All receptors derive from a woman of 80 years or more in good health.

This clonotype was counted only a few times. This rearrangement joins TRBV28 to TRBJ1-4; 7 bases fit TRBD1. This CDR3 spans 15 amino acids. Trimming at V came to 5 bases and at J to 8 bases, leaving 11 bases not matched to a gene. Germline V gives CDR1 MDHEN, CDR2 SYDVKM. The CDR3 region is CASSTWDSLSEKLFF. The CDR3, as DNA: TGTGCCAGCAGTACTTGGGACAGCCTAAGCGAAAAACTGTTTTTT.

This rearrangement joins TRBV18 to TRBJ1-1; maybe TRBD1 (5 bases). Trimming cost V 5 bases and J 4 bases, with 8 bases left between them. Germline assignment: CDR1 KGHSH and CDR2 LQKENI. The CDR3 covers 12 residues. The CDR3 sequence: CASSNGGTEAFF. CDR3 sequence (DNA): TGTGCCAGCTCAAACGGGGGCACTGAAGCTTTCTTT.

V usage is TRBV5-1 and J usage is TRBJ2-1, with D perhaps TRBD2 (5 bases). Trimming removed 2 bases at V and 6 bases at J, with 12 bases between. CDR3 size: 14 residues. Germline V lookup: CDR1 SGHRS, CDR2 YFSETQ. The CDR3 region is CASSLKLGPNEQFF. The CDR3 coding sequence is TGCGCCAGCAGCTTAAAACTAGGACCCAATGAGCAGTTCTTC.

The chain has TRBV5-1 and TRBJ2-1, with TRBD1 matching 10 bases. In germline, CDR1 is SGHRS, CDR2 YFSETQ. V lost 2 bases, J lost 3 bases, and 5 bases stayed unmatched. CDR3 size: 16 residues. CDR3 loop: CASSLGQGGLYNEQFF. CDR3 nucleotides: TGCGCCAGCAGCTTAGGACAGGGGGGACTCTACAATGAGCAGTTCTTC.

The chain is built from TRBV12-3 or TRBV12-4 and TRBJ2-3, with D unresolved. Trimming removed 6 bases at V and 6 bases at J, with 22 bases between. CDR3 length: 16 amino acids. The CDR3: CASRPPGRPKTDTQYF. The CDR3 DNA sequence: TGTGCCAGCAGGCCCCCCGGTCGCCCCAAAACGGATACGCAGTATTTT.

This sequence joins TRBV4-3 and TRBJ2-3; tentative D call: TRBD1 (5 bases). V lost 1 base, J lost 4 bases, and 9 bases lay in between. The CDR3 contains 14 residues. Germline CDR1 LGHNA, CDR2 YSLEER. The CDR3 DNA follows: TGCGCCAGCAGCCAAGCTAGGGGTCCAGATACGCAGTATTTT. It codes for CASSQARGPDTQYF.

As for this clonotype: A clone one base away is much larger, so this may be a read error. This chain uses TRBV3-1 with TRBJ2-1; 8 bases match TRBD1. Germline assignment: CDR1 LGHDT and CDR2 YNNKEL (reference sequence). This CDR3 contains 15 residues. The chain's CDR3 is CASINRDRRYNKQFF. The DNA of the CDR3 is TGTGCCAGCATCAACCGGGACAGGAGGTACAATAAGCAGTTCTTC.

Details on this clonotype: This may be a read error: a much more frequent sequence differs by one nucleotide. The gene calls are TRBV25-1 and TRBJ1-2; 9 nucleotides match TRBD1. CDR3 length equals 14 residues. The V gene's germline CDR1 is MGHDK and CDR2 SYGVNS. The CDR3 DNA sequence: TGTGCCAACAGTGAGCCACAGGGGGCTCGAGGCTACACCTTC. Protein sequence: CANSEPQGARGYTF.

In this sample, this clonotype turned up many times. V gene TRBV9 combines with J gene TRBJ2-3, with 14 bases that match TRBD2. Germline CDR1 is SGDLS and CDR2 is YYNGEE. V trimming: 4 bases; J trimming: 6 bases; junction bases outside the gene matches: 10. This CDR3 is 17 amino acids long. The CDR3 here is CASSYRSGTSGSDTQYF. In DNA, the CDR3 is TGTGCCAGCAGCTACCGAAGCGGGACTAGCGGGAGTGATACGCAGTATTTT.